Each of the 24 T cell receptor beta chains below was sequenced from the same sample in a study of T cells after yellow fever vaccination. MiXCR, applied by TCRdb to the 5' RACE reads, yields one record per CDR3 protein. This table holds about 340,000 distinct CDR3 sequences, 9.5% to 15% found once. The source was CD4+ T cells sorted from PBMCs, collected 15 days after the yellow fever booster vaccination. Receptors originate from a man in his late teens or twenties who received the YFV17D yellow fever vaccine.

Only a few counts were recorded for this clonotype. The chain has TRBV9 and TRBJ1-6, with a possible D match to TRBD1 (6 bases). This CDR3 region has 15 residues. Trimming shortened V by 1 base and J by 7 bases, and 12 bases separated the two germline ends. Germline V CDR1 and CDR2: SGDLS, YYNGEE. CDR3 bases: TGTGCCAGCAGCGTAAATCAGGGGTGGAATTCACCCCTCCACTTT. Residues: CASSVNQGWNSPLHF.

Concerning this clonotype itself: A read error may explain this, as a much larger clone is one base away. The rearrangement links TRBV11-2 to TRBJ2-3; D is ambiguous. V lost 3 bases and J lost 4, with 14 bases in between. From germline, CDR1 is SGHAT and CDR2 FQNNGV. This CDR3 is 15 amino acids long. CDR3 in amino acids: CASSLSKGIADTQYF. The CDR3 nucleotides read TGTGCCAGCAGCTTGTCCAAGGGAATCGCAGATACGCAGTATTTT.

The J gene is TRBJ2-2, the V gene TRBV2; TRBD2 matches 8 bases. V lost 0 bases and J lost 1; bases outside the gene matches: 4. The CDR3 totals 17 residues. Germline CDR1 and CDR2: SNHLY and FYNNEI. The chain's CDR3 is CASSEARLAGNTGELFF. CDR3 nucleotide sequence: TGTGCCAGCAGTGAAGCGCGCCTAGCGGGGAACACCGGGGAGCTGTTTTTT.

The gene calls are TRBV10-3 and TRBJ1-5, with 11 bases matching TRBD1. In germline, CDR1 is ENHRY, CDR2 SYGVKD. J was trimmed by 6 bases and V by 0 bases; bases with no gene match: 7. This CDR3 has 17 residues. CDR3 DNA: TGTGCCATCAGTGAGTCGGCAGGACAGGGGGCAGTTCAGCCCCAGCATTTT. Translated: CAISESAGQGAVQPQHF.

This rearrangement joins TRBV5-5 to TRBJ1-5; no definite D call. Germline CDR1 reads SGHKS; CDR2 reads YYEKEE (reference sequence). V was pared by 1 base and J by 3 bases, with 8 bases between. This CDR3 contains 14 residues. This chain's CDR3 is CASSLSLVNQPQHF. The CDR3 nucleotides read TGTGCCAGCAGCTTGAGTTTGGTCAATCAGCCCCAGCATTTT.

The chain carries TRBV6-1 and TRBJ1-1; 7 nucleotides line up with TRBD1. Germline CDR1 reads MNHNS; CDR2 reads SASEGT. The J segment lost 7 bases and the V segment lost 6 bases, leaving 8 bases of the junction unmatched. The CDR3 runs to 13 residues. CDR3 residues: CASRMGQWVEAFF. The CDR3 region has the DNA TGTGCCAGCAGGATGGGACAGTGGGTTGAAGCTTTCTTT.

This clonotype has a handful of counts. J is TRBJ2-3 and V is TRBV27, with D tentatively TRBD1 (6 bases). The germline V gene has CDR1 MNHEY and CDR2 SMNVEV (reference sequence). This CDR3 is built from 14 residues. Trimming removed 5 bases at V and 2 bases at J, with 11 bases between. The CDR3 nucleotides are TGTGCCAGCAGTCCAGGACAGTACACAGATACGCAGTATTTT. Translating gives CASSPGQYTDTQYF.

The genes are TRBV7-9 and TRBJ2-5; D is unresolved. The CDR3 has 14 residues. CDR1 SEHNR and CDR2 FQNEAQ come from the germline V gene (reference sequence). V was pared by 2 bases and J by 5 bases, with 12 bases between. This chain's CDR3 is CASSLPGRSETQYF. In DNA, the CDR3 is TGTGCCAGCAGCTTACCCGGCCGGTCGGAGACCCAGTACTTC.

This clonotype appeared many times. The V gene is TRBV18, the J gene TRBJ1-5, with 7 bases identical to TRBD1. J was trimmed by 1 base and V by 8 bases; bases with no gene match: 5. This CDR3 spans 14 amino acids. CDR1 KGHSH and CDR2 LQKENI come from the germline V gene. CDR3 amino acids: CASSPGGSNQPQHF. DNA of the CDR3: TGTGCCAGCAGCCCAGGGGGAAGCAATCAGCCCCAGCATTTT.

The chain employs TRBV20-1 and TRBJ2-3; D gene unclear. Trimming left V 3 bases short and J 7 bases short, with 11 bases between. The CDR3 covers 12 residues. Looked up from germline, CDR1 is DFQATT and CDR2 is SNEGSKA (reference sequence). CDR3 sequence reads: CSASGPTYTQYF. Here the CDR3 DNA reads TGCAGTGCTAGTGGACCCACGTATACGCAGTATTTT.

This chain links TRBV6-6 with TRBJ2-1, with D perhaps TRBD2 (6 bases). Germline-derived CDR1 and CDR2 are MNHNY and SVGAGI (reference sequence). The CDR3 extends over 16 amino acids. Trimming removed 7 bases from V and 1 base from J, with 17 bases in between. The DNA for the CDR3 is TGTGCCAGCACCACCGGGCGGGGCAGTTCCTACAATGAGCAGTTCTTC. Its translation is CASTTGRGSSYNEQFF.

CDR3 amino acids: CASSGGGNIQYF. CDR3 coding DNA: TGTGCCAGCAGTGGGGGGGGGAACATTCAGTACTTC. This chain connects TRBV2 to TRBJ2-4, with 7 nucleotides matching TRBD2. The length of the CDR3 is 12 residues. Germline V gene lookup returns CDR1 SNHLY and CDR2 FYNNEI. The V segment lost 4 bases and the J segment 7 bases; nucleotides outside the gene matches: 1.

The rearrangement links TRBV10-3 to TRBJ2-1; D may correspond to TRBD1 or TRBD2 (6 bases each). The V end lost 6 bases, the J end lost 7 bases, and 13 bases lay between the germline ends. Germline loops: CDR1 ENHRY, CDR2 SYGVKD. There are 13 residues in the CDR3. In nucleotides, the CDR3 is TGTGCCATCAGGGGGGGCCCGGGTAATGAGCAGTTCTTC. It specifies CAIRGGPGNEQFF.

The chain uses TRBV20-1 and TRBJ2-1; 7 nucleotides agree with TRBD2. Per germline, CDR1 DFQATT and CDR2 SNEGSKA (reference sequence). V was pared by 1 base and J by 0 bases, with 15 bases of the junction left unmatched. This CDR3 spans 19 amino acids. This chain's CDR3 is CSARGLAEGGWSSYNEQFF. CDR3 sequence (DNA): TGCAGTGCTAGAGGTCTAGCGGAGGGAGGTTGGAGCTCCTACAATGAGCAGTTCTTC.

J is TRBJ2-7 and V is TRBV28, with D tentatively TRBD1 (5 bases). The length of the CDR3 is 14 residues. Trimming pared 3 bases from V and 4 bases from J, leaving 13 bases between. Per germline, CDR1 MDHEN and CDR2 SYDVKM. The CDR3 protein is CASSLGSAGYEQYV. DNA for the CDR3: TGTGCCAGCAGTTTGGGTTCGGCAGGGTACGAGCAGTACGTC.

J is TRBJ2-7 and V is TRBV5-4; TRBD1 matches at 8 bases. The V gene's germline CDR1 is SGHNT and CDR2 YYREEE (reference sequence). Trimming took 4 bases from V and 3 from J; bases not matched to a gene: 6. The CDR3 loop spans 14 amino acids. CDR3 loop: CASSHWGQDYEQYF. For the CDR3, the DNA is TGTGCCAGCAGCCACTGGGGACAGGACTACGAGCAGTACTTC. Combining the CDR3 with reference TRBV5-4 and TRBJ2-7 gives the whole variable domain ETGVTQSPTHLIKTRGQQVTLRCSSQSGHNTVSWYQQALGQGPQFIFQYYREEENGRGNFPPRFSGLQFPNYSSELNVNALELDDSALYLCASSHWGQDYEQYFGPGTRLTVT.

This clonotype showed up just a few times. CDR3 residues: CASRSRTGGDEQFF. DNA for the CDR3: TGTGCAAGTCGCTCCCGGACTGGCGGCGATGAGCAGTTCTTC. The chain combines TRBV12-2 with TRBJ2-1; the D segment call TRBD2 is taken from the table without a DNA check. TRBV12-2 is described as a pseudogene. The CDR3 totals 14 residues.

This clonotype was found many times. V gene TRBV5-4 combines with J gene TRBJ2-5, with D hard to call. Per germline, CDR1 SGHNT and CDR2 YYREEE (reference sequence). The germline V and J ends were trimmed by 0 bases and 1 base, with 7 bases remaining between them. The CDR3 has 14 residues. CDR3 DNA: TGTGCCAGCAGCTTGGGTCGGGTCCAAGAGACCCAGTACTTC. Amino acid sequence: CASSLGRVQETQYF.

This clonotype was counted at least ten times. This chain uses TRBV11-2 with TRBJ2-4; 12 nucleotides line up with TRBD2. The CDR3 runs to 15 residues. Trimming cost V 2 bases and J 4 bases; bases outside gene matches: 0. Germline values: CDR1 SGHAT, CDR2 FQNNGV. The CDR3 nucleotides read TGTGCCAGCAGCTTACTAGCGGGGGGGAAAAACATTCAGTACTTC. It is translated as CASSLLAGGKNIQYF.

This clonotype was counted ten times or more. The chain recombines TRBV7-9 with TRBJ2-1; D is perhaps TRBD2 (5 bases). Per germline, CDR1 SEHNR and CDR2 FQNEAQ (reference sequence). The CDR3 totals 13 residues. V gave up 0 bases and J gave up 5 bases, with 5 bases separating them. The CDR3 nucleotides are TGTGCCAGCAGCTTAGCCGGGAACAATGAGCAGTTCTTC. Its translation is CASSLAGNNEQFF.

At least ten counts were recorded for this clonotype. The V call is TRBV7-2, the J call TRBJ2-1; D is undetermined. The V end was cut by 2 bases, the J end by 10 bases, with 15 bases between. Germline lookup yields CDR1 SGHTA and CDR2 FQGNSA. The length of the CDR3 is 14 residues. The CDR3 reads CASSLSPAKQEQFF. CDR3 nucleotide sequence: TGTGCCAGCAGCTTATCCCCAGCGAAGCAGGAGCAGTTCTTC.

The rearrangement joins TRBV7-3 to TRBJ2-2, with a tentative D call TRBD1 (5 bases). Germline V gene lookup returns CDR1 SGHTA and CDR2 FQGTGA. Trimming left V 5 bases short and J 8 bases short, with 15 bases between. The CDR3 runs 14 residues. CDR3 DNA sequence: TGTGCCAGCAGCCGCGGACAACCCGCGGGGGAGCTGTTTTTT. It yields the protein CASSRGQPAGELFF.

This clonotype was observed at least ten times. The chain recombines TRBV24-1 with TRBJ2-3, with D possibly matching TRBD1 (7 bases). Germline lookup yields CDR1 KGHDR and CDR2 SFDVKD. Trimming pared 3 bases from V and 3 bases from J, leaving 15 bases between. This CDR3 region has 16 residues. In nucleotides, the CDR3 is TGTGCCACCAGTGATACTACAGGGGCGGGGACAGATACGCAGTATTTT. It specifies CATSDTTGAGTDTQYF.

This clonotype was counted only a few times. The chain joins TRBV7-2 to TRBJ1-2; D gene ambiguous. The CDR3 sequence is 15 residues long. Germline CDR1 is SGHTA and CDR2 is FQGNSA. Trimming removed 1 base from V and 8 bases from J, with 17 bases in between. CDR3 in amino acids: CASSLVAGPEGGYTF. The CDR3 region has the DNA TGTGCCAGCAGCTTAGTGGCGGGCCCCGAGGGAGGCTACACCTTC.